This TCR beta chain was captured in a study of cytomegalovirus exposure and HLA in healthy donors. About the study: HLA-typed donors were the source of around 80 million unique TCRs, which an early data release held. General observations from the study: Later analysis revealed greater clonal expansion in HLA-associated TCR beta chains than in equally common others. Researchers counted 150 to 200 TCR beta chains as cytomegalovirus-associated. HLA allele associations emerged for around 15,000 TCR beta sequences in a later analysis, at 0.05 false discovery rate.

This CDR3 is 11 amino acids long. The germline CDR1 and CDR2 sequences are DFQATT and SNEGSKA (reference sequence). V shed 4 bases and J 9 bases; nucleotides not matched to a gene: 3. PCR was performed using 60 Vbeta and 13 Jbeta primers. Data came from immunoSEQ multiplex PCR; TCRdb stores just in-frame clones and leaves some out. The sample lists 60,000 to 85,000 clones, under 80% occurring once. Remarks on this clone: Its specificity is unknown. Different DNA sequences within this sample yield the same CDR3.

Sequences were obtained from PBMCs. The V call is TRBV20-1, the J call TRBJ2-1; 7 positions agree with TRBD2. The receptor comes from a man aged 35 to 55 in good health and CMV-seronegative. The CDR3 region is CSATGGGEQFF. CDR3 nucleotide sequence: TGCAGTGCTACCGGCGGGGGTGAGCAGTTCTTC.